Described below is a single TCR beta chain sequence and its context. The repertoire was sequenced with immunoSEQ multiplex PCR; TCRdb's copy has only in-frame clones and lacks some. The sample carries 210,000 or so clones, 90% recorded once. The sample is drawn from a study of blood T cell repertoires in COVID-19. Study-wide background: Acute-phase and convalescent COVID-19 samples originated in the United States, Italy and Spain. T cells, B-cell-depleted T cells, or PBMCs provided the cDNA or gDNA that served as material.

The germline V gene encodes CDR1 SGHRS and CDR2 YFSETQ. The ends lost 5 bases at V and 4 bases at J; junction bases unmatched: 8. This CDR3 region has 15 residues. The Seattle patients, enrolled during active infection, were followed longitudinally. The sequence derives from a man between 25 and 39 years old with COVID-19, enrolled during active disease. The chain uses TRBV5-1 and TRBJ2-1; TRBD2 matches at 8 bases. The sequencing sample was made of peripheral blood. DNA of the CDR3: TGCGCCAGCAGTCCAGCGGGAGCAAGGTACAATGAGCAGTTCTTC. Its translation is CASSPAGARYNEQFF.